This TCR beta chain was profiled in a study of CD8 T cells in Susac syndrome. Study outcomes and limitations: The study recognized that the number of individuals in its TCR sequencing and HLA analysis was relatively small.

V dropped 6 bases and J dropped 2; count of bases not matched to a gene: 6. The CDR3 has 14 amino acids. Germline V lookup: CDR1 MNHEY, CDR2 SMNVEV (reference sequence). In blood CD8+ and CD4+ T cells, TCR beta underwent sequencing. TEMRA cells were FACS-enriched, with CD8+ and CD4+ T cells isolated negatively. Comment on this clonotype: Its target is not known.

RNA in amounts of about 0.5 to 1 ug was reverse transcribed with random hexamers. immunoSEQ multiplex PCR amplified TCR beta CDR3 across 54 Vbeta, 13 Jbeta. Each CDR3 protein is one row after TCRdb ran MiXCR on the immunoSEQ multiplex PCR reads. The sample consists of about 300,000 distinct CDR3 sequences, about 88% of them appearing once. The rearrangement links TRBV27 to TRBJ1-2, with 7 bases matching TRBD1. The source of this sequence is a human donor with multiple sclerosis. The sample taken for sequencing was CD8+ T cells from PBMCs. The CDR3 region is CASSLGTDNYGYTF. CDR3 nucleotide sequence: TGTGCCAGCAGCCTAGGGACAGACAACTATGGCTACACCTTC.